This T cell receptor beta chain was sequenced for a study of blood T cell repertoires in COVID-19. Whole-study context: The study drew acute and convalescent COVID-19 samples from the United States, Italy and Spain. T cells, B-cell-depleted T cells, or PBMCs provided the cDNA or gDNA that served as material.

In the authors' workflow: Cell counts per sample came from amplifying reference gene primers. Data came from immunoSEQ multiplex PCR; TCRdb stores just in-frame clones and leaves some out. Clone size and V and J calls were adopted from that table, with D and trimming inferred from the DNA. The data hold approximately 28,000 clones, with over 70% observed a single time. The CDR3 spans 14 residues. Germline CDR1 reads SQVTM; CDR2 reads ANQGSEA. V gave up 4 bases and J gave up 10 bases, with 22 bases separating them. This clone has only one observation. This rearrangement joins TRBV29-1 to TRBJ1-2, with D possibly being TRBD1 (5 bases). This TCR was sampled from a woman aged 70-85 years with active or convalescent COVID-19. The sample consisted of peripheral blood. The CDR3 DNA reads TGCAGCGTTGCAAAGGGGCAGGTTGGGATAGACTACACCTTC. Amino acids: CSVAKGQVGIDYTF.